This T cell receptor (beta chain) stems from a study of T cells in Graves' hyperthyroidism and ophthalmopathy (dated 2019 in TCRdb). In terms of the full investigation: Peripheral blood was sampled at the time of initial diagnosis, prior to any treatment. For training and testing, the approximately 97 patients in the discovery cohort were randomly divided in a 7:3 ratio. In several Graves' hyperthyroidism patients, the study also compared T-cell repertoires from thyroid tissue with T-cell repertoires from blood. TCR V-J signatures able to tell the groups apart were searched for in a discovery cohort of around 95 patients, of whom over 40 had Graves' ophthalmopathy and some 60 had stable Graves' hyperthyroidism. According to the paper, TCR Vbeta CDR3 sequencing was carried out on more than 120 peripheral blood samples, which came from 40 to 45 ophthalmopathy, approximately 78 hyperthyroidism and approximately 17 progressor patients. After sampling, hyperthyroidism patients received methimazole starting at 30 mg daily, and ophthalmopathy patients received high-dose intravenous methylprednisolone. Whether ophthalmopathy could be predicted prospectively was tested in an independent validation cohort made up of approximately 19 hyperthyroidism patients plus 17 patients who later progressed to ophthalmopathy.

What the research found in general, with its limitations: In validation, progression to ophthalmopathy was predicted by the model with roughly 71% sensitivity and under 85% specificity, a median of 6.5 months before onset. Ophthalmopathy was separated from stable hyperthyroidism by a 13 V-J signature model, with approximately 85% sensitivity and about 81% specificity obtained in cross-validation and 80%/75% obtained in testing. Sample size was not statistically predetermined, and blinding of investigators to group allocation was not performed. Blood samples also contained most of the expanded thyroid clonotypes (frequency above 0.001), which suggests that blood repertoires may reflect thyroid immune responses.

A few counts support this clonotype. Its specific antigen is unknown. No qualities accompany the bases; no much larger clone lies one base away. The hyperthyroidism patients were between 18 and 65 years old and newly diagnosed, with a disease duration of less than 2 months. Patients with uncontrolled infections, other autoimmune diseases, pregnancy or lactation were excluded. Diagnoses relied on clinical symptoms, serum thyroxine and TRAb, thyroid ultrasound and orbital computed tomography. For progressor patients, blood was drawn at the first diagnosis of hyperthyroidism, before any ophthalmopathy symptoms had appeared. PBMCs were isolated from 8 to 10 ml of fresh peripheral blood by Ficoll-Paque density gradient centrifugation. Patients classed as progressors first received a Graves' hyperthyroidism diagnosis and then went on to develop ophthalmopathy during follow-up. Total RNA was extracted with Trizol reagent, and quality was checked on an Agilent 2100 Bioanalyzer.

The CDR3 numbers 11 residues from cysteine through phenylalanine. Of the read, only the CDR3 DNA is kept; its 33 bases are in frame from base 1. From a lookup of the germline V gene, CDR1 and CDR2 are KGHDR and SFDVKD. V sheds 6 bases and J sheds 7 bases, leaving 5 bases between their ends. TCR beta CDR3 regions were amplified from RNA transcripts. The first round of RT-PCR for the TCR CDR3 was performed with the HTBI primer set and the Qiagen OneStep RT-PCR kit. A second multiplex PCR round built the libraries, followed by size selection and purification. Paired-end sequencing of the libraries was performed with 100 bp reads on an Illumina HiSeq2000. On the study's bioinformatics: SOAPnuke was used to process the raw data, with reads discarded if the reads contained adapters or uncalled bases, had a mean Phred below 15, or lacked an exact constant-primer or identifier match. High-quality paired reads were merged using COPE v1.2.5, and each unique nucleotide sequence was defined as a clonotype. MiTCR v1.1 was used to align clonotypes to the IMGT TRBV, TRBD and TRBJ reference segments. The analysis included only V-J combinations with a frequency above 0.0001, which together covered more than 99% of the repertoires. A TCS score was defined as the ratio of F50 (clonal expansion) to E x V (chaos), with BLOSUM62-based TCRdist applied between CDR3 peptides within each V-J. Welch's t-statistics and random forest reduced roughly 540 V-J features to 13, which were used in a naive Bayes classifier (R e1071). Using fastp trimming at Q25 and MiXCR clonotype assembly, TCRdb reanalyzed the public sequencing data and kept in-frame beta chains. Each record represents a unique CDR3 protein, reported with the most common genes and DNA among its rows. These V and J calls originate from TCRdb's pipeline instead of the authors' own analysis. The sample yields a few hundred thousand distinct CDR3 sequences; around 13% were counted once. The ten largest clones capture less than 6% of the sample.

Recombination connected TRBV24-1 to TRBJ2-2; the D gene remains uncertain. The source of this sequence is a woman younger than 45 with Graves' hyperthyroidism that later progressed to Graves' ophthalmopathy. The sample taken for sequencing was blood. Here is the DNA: TGTGCCACCAGTACGGACGGGGAGCTGTTTTTT. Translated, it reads CATSTDGELFF.